Below, one T cell receptor beta chain is given with its context. TCRdb's table, derived via immunoSEQ multiplex PCR, lists solely in-frame clones and lacks some. The table lists 150,000 to 200,000 clones, around 92% of them singletons, with around 2.3% in the top ten. These data come from a study of T cell responses to AZD1222 COVID-19 vaccine. With 1 base clipped from V and 5 bases from J, the junction kept 7 bases outside the gene matches. The CDR3 runs to 18 residues. The V gene's germline CDR1 is LGHDT and CDR2 YNNKEL (reference sequence). The receptor was derived from an adult in good health. The chain carries TRBV3-1 (or the pseudogene TRBV3-2) and TRBJ2-5; TRBD2 matches 16 bases. Sequencing used peripheral blood, obtained on day 0 of AZD1222 vaccination. The CDR3 nucleotides read TGTGCCAGCAGCCAAGTGGGGACTAGCGGGGGGGCCTTGGAGACCCAGTACTTC. As protein: CASSQVGTSGGALETQYF.